This T cell receptor beta chain was observed in a study of CD8 T cells in ankylosing spondylitis. The CDR3 has 14 amino acids. The V end lost 6 bases, the J end lost 0 bases, and 10 bases lay between the germline ends. CDR1 is SGHRS, CDR2 YFSETQ, per germline. Using its own MiXCR run on the 5' RACE reads, TCRdb lists one record per CDR3 protein. Of about 240,000 distinct CDR3 sequences in the sample, about 10% were seen once. Material for sequencing was blood, either unsorted or a sorted T cell fraction (not recorded which). The chain has TRBV5-1 and TRBJ2-1; a possible D gene is TRBD2 (5 bases). This TCR came from a male donor with ankylosing spondylitis or in good health (not recorded which). CDR3: CASNLAGSYNEQFF. CDR3 coding DNA: TGCGCCAGCAACCTTGCGGGCTCCTACAATGAGCAGTTCTTC.